This TCR beta chain was obtained from a study of blood T cells in healthy people across ages. This CDR3 is 14 amino acids long. Unmatched junction bases numbered 10, after V lost 6 bases and J lost 6 bases. The authors ran a second PCR of about 7 to 11 cycles using a sample-barcoded 5' primer and a J-beta primer mix. TCRdb re-analysed the 5' RACE reads in MiXCR, keeping a single row per CDR3 protein. The sample shows over 700,000 distinct CDR3 sequences, around 25% of them seen only once. This clonotype was counted only a few times. The target antigen is unknown. Study-wide results and caveats: Across samples, TCR beta diversity tracked strongly with naive T cell percentage.

The authors extracted at least 6 micrograms of total RNA per sample. The sample was also linked to a second study, of T cells of mothers and their children. Per that study: Input to cDNA synthesis comprised all extracted RNA, at a ratio of approximately 1.6 ug per 15 ul. Per child, 2.5 million to 3 million TCR beta CDR3 reads were obtained, against over 9 million per mother.

The clonotype originates from a boy between 10 and 17 years old in good health. The chain links TRBV12-3 or TRBV12-4 to TRBJ1-2; 7 bases map to TRBD1. Sequencing input: blood. This CDR3 reads CASSLQTGADGYTF. For the CDR3, the DNA is TGTGCCAGCAGCCTCCAAACAGGGGCGGATGGCTACACCTTC.